These 3 T cell receptor beta chains were all obtained from the same sample, sequenced in a study of blood T cell repertoires in COVID-19. Sequencing used immunoSEQ multiplex PCR; TCRdb keeps in-frame clones, though not all of them. The table includes around 200,000 clones, approximately 83% detected once. The sample consisted of peripheral blood. The receptors were sampled from a woman aged 40 to 50 with COVID-19, enrolled during active disease.

This clone was observed at least ten times. The chain couples TRBV25-1 to TRBJ1-5; possible D gene TRBD1, 5 bases. Per the germline V gene, CDR1 is MGHDK and CDR2 is SYGVNS. CDR3 size: 13 residues. V lost 8 bases and J 2 bases, leaving 10 bases between the germline ends. DNA of the CDR3: TGTGCCAGCTCCGGACACGGCAATCAGCCCCAGCATTTT. Residues: CASSGHGNQPQHF.

In the case of this clone: Other DNA variants within this sample encode the same CDR3. V usage is TRBV11-2 and J usage is TRBJ2-1, with a possible D match to TRBD2 (6 bases). The CDR3 has 12 residues. The V end lost 3 bases, the J end lost 7 bases, and 7 bases lay between the germline ends. Germline loops: CDR1 SGHAT, CDR2 FQNNGV. As DNA, the CDR3 is TGTGCCAGCAGCTTGGCGGGGAATGAGCAGTTCTTC. Protein sequence: CASSLAGNEQFF.

The V and J genes are TRBV23-1 and TRBJ2-3; 7 bases fit TRBD1. TRBV23-1 is placed among ORFs of uncertain function. The CDR3 consists of 18 residues. V dropped 6 bases and J dropped 4; count of bases not matched to a gene: 19. The CDR3 here is CASSPGRTRDSVADTQYF. The CDR3 DNA reads TGCGCCAGCAGCCCGGGCCGGACCCGGGACAGTGTGGCAGATACGCAGTATTTT.